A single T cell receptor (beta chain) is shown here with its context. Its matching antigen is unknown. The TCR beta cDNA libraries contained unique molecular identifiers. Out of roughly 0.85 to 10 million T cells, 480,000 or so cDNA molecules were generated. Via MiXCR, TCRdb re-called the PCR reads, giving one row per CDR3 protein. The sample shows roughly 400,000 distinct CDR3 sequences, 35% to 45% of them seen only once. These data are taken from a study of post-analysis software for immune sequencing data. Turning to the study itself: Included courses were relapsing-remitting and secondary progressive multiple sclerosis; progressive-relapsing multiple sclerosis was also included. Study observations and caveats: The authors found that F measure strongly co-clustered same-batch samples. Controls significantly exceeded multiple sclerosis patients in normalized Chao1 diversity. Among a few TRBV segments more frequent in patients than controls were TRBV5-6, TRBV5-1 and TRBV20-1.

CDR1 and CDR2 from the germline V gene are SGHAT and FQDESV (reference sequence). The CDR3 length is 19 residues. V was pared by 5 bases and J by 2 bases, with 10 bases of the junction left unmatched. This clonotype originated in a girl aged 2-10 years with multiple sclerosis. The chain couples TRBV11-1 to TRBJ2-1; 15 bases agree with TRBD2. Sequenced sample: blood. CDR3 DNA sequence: TGTGCCAGCAGCGCCCGGCCGGGACTAGCGGGAGGAGCCTACAATGAGCAGTTCTTC. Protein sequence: CASSARPGLAGGAYNEQFF.